This TCR beta chain was recovered during a study of circulating CD8 cells and anti-PD-1 response in melanoma. For the study at large: Nivolumab was given intravenously at 3 mg/kg every 2 weeks. About 45% of the 13 patients had prior targeted therapy or immunotherapy; seven did not. Study-level findings and limits: No tumor material was available, so peptide assays assessed reactivity. PD-1 and DPOS subsets showed similar, higher clonality than DNEG.

Each library started from roughly 16 ng of total RNA using the QIAseq Immune Repertoire TCR panel. TCRdb passed the reads through MiXCR, listing each CDR3 protein once. The sample lists approximately 520 distinct CDR3 sequences, around 8.7% occurring once. The CDR3 runs 16 residues. J gave up 6 bases and V 3 bases, and 10 bases lay outside the gene matches. Germline V gene lookup returns CDR1 KGHSH and CDR2 LQKENI. By sample share, this clonotype is medium-sized (0.01 to 0.1%). The antigen remains unidentified. From live CD3+CD8+TCRalphabeta+ cells, four PD-1 and/or TIGIT subsets were sorted. The rearrangement links TRBV18 to TRBJ2-3; TRBD2 aligns across 9 bases. This specimen was CD8+ T cells from PBMCs, taken at baseline or after one month of anti-PD-1 therapy (not recorded which). The TCR comes from a human donor with melanoma. The chain's CDR3 is CASSPTLAGGSDTQYF. The CDR3 DNA reads as TGTGCCAGCTCACCCACCCTTGCGGGGGGGAGTGATACGCAGTATTTT.